This T cell receptor (beta chain) is from a study of blood T cell repertoires in COVID-19. The study drew participants aged about 18 to 95 years from roughly 25 US areas. Participants' reported clinical history set cohort assignment. The recovered donors of Cohort 3 showed two negative PCRs, clearance, or symptom resolution. A remark on this clone: The same CDR3 can be traced to other DNA sequences in this sample.

Authors' methods: Amplification of reference gene primers was used by the study to estimate nucleated cell counts. The repertoire was sequenced with immunoSEQ multiplex PCR; TCRdb's copy has only in-frame clones and lacks some. The V and J calls and clone size are taken from that table; D and trimming were inferred from the DNA. The sample has around 380,000 clones, approximately 89% seen once; the top ten hold around 1.3%. The CDR3 totals 13 residues. V was pared by 3 bases and J by 3 bases, with 8 bases between. From germline, CDR1 is KGHSH and CDR2 LQKENI. Source material: PBMCs or T cells enriched from blood (not recorded which). The sequence came from a man aged 25-45 years who had recovered from COVID-19. V usage is TRBV18 and J usage is TRBJ1-2; D uncertain. CDR3 in amino acids: CASSPSGDYGYTF. As DNA, the CDR3 is TGTGCCAGCTCACCCTCCGGAGACTATGGCTACACCTTC.